Given below is one T cell receptor (beta chain) in context. TCRdb's copy holds only in-frame clones and misses some; the assay was immunoSEQ multiplex PCR. Of nearly 110,000 clones detected, roughly four fifths appear once; the ten largest clones hold 5% to 8%. The germline gives CDR1 SGHAT, CDR2 FQDESV (reference sequence). This CDR3 region has 14 residues. V shed 2 bases and J shed 0 bases, with 5 bases lying between them. This entry belongs to a study of blood T cell repertoires in COVID-19. Across the whole study: Sources were T cells, B-cell-depleted T cells, or PBMCs; the material itself was cDNA or gDNA.

The sequenced material came from peripheral blood. This clonotype was sampled from an elderly man with COVID-19, enrolled during active disease. This sequence joins TRBV11-1 and TRBJ1-3; D gene unclear. The CDR3 loop is CASSLSDSGNTIYF. CDR3 nucleotides: TGTGCCAGCAGCTTATCAGACTCTGGAAACACCATATATTTT.